A single sample is the source of the 4 T cell receptor beta chains below, sequenced in a study of T-cell memory formation after mild COVID-19. TCRdb reprocessed the 5' RACE reads with MiXCR, giving one entry per CDR3 protein. The table lists approximately 290,000 distinct CDR3 sequences, less than 9.5% of them singletons, with less than 25% in the top ten. The sequenced material came from PBMCs or a T cell subset sorted from them (not recorded which). These receptors were collected from a man younger than 35 who had mild COVID-19 (a few samples of this study predate the infection). Cell type and time point are not known.

This clonotype was seen many times. V gene TRBV7-9 combines with J gene TRBJ2-7; TRBD1 is a possible D gene (6 bases). Germline assignment: CDR1 SEHNR and CDR2 FQNEAQ (reference sequence). The V end lost 5 bases, the J end lost 3 bases, and 17 bases lay between the germline ends. The CDR3 extends over 15 amino acids. CDR3 in amino acids: CASSPTEGDVYEQYV. The CDR3 bases are TGTGCCAGCAGCCCGACTGAGGGGGACGTCTACGAGCAGTACGTC.

CDR3 DNA: TGTGCCAGCAGCTTAGGGGGACCGAGCCCTTCCTACGAGCAGTACGTC. Translated: CASSLGGPSPSYEQYV. The V gene is TRBV7-2, the J gene TRBJ2-7, with D perhaps TRBD1 or TRBD2 (5 bases each). The germline V gene has CDR1 SGHTA and CDR2 FQGNSA. V lost 1 base and J lost 1, with 14 bases in between. The CDR3 runs to 16 residues.

This clonotype was seen a few times. The chain uses TRBV25-1 and TRBJ1-6, with 9 bases fitting TRBD1. The germline gives CDR1 MGHDK, CDR2 SYGVNS. This CDR3 has 13 residues. The V gene end was trimmed by 11 bases and the J gene end by 11 bases; junction bases not matched to a gene: 10. The CDR3, as DNA: TGTGCCGTGGCAACAGGGGGCGAGGCACCCCTCCACTTT. Its protein is CAVATGGEAPLHF.

This clonotype was observed a handful of times. The chain employs TRBV11-2 and TRBJ2-3; D unclear. Germline-derived CDR1 and CDR2 are SGHAT and FQNNGV. Trimming cost V 11 bases and J 1 base, with 16 bases left between them. The CDR3 sequence is 14 residues long. CDR3 amino acids: CACAPADGTDTQYF. Written as DNA, the CDR3 is TGTGCCTGTGCCCCGGCGGATGGCACAGATACGCAGTATTTT.